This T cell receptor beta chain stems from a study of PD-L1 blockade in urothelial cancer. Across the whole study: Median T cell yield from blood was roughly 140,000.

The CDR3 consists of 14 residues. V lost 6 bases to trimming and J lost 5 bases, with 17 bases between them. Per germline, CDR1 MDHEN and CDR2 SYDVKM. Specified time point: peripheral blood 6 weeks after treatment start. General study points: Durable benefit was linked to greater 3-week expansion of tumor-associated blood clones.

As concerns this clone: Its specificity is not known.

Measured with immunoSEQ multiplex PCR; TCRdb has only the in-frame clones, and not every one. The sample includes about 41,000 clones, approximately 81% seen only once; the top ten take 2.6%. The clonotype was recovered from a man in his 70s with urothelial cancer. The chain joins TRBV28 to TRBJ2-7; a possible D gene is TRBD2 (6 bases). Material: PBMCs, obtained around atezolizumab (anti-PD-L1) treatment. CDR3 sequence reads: CASSRRVRAHEQYF. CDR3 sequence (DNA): TGTGCCAGCAGCCGGAGGGTTAGGGCCCACGAGCAGTACTTC.